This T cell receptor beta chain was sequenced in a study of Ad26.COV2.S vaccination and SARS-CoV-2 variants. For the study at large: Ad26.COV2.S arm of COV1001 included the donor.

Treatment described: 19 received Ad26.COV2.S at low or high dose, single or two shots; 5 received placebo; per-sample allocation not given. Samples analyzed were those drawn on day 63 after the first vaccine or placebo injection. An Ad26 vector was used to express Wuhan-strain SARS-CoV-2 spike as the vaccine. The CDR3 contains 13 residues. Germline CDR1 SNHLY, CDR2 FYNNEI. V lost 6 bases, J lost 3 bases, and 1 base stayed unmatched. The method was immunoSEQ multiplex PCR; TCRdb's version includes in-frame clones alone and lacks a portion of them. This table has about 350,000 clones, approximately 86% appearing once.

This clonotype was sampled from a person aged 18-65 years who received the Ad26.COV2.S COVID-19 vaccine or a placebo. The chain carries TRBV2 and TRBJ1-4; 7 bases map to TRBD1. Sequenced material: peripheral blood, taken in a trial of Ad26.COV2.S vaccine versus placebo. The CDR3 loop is CASSQGANEKLFF. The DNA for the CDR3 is TGTGCCAGCAGCCAGGGGGCTAATGAAAAACTGTTTTTT.